The rows below give T cell receptor beta chains drawn from one sample of a study of T cell responses to AZD1222 COVID-19 vaccine. Only in-frame clones appear in the TCRdb table, and some are missing; sequencing was by immunoSEQ multiplex PCR. The sample includes under 55,000 clones, around 80% of them seen just once. Specimen: peripheral blood, collected on day 0 of AZD1222 vaccination. These receptors all stem from an adult in good health. The CDR3 runs from the conserved cysteine through the conserved F or W. The order of the fields is V gene, CDR3 length, clone size, D gene, J gene, CDR3 protein, CDR3 DNA. D genes are given only for firm matches. Size values are once, few and many counts, or a class for expanded clones, and some rows have none.

TRBV5-1	13	once	TRBD1	TRBJ2-1	CASRDRGQGEQFF	TGCGCCAGCAGAGACAGGGGTCAGGGTGAGCAGTTCTTC
TRBV6-1	13	-	-	TRBJ1-5	CASSETGDQPQHF	TGTGCCAGCAGTGAAACTGGGGATCAGCCCCAGCATTTT
TRBV27	15	-	-	TRBJ1-5	CASSPWTELNQPQHF	TGTGCCAGCAGTCCCTGGACGGAACTCAATCAGCCCCAGCATTTT
TRBV19	13	-	-	TRBJ1-6	CASSPDSNSPLHF	TGTGCCAGTAGTCCCGACAGTAATTCACCCCTCCACTTT
TRBV3-1/TRBV3-2	11	once	TRBD1	TRBJ2-7	CTTGGSYEQYF	TGTACTACAGGGGGCAGTTACGAGCAGTACTTC
TRBV15	14	-	-	TRBJ1-2	CATSRDEGGYGYTF	TGTGCCACCAGCAGAGATGAGGGCGGCTATGGCTACACCTTC
TRBV6-2/TRBV6-3	15	-	-	TRBJ1-4	CASSYPGTRNEKLFF	TGTGCCAGCAGTTACCCCGGGACGAGGAATGAAAAACTGTTTTTT
TRBV21-1	15	-	-	TRBJ2-1	CASSNTSVGYNEQFF	TGTGCCAGCAGCAACACTAGCGTCGGCTACAATGAGCAGTTCTTC
TRBV6-6	16	once	TRBD1	TRBJ1-2	CASSYLDRASDYGYTF	TGTGCCAGCAGTTACCTGGACAGGGCTTCCGACTATGGCTACACCTTC
TRBV19	15	-	-	TRBJ2-6	CASRFISSGANVLTF	TGTGCCAGTAGGTTTATAAGCTCTGGGGCCAACGTCCTGACTTTC
TRBV7-9	13	-	-	TRBJ1-5	CASSLEGDQPQHF	TGTGCCAGCAGCTTAGAGGGCGATCAGCCCCAGCATTTT
TRBV13	18	-	TRBD1	TRBJ1-2	CASSLGPGTGDANYGYTF	TGTGCCAGCAGCTTAGGTCCCGGGACAGGGGACGCTAACTATGGCTACACCTTC
TRBV25-1	13	-	TRBD1	TRBJ2-7	CASSELGQGAQYF	TGTGCCAGCAGTGAATTAGGACAGGGGGCGCAGTACTTC
TRBV12-3/TRBV12-4	13	-	-	TRBJ2-7	CASTRGTLYEQYF	TGTGCCAGCACCCGAGGGACCCTCTACGAGCAGTACTTC
TRBV5-4	13	-	-	TRBJ2-1	CASRRDPLNEQFF	TGTGCCAGCAGGCGGGACCCCCTCAATGAGCAGTTCTTC
TRBV6-5	13	-	-	TRBJ2-7	CASRGGSSYEQYF	TGTGCCAGCAGGGGCGGCAGCTCCTACGAGCAGTACTTC
TRBV2	13	-	-	TRBJ2-7	CASRDSNSYEQYF	TGTGCCAGCAGGGACAGCAACTCCTACGAGCAGTACTTC
TRBV18	14	few	-	TRBJ1-4	CASSPRDPNEKLFF	TGTGCCAGCTCACCCCGGGACCCCAATGAAAAACTGTTTTTT
TRBV28	13	-	TRBD1	TRBJ2-1	CASRRVSGGEQFF	TGTGCCAGCAGGCGTGTCTCAGGGGGTGAGCAGTTCTTC
TRBV4-1	15	-	-	TRBJ1-5	CASSQGPGGPQPQHF	TGCGCCAGCAGCCAAGGTCCGGGGGGACCTCAGCCCCAGCATTTT
TRBV13	13	-	-	TRBJ1-3	CASSLDRAATIYF	TGTGCCAGCAGCTTAGACAGGGCCGCCACCATATATTTT
TRBV29-1	12	-	TRBD1	TRBJ1-1	CSVSRGLAEAFF	TGCAGCGTTTCCAGGGGGCTCGCTGAAGCTTTCTTT
TRBV19	15	-	TRBD1	TRBJ1-1	CASSHRGGRNTEAFF	TGTGCCAGTTCCCACAGGGGCGGGAGGAACACTGAAGCTTTCTTT
TRBV29-1	11	-	-	TRBJ2-3	CSVGSEDTQYF	TGCAGCGTTGGAAGCGAAGATACGCAGTATTTT
TRBV24-1	14	-	-	TRBJ1-5	CATSATGRNQPQHF	TGTGCCACCAGTGCCACAGGGCGAAATCAGCCCCAGCATTTT
TRBV10-3	15	-	TRBD2	TRBJ2-5	CAIKALAGGQETQYF	TGTGCCATCAAAGCGCTAGCGGGGGGTCAAGAGACCCAGTACTTC
TRBV6-6	17	-	-	TRBJ1-1	CASSRSGGGTIPQEAFF	TGTGCCAGCAGCCGAAGCGGTGGGGGGACGATCCCCCAGGAAGCTTTCTTT
TRBV3-1/TRBV3-2	14	-	TRBD1	TRBJ1-3	CASGTGASGNTIYF	TGTGCCAGCGGGACAGGCGCCTCTGGAAACACCATATATTTT
TRBV2	13	-	TRBD1	TRBJ1-4	CASRGMDREKLFF	TGTGCCAGCAGAGGGATGGACAGGGAAAAACTGTTTTTT
TRBV28	12	-	-	TRBJ1-5	CASSLEGQPQHF	TGTGCCAGCAGTTTAGAGGGGCAGCCCCAGCATTTT
TRBV2	13	-	-	TRBJ1-1	CASSPFSNTEAFF	TGTGCCAGCAGTCCCTTTTCGAACACTGAAGCTTTCTTT
TRBV5-4	14	-	TRBD1	TRBJ2-5	CASSPRTGKETQYF	TGTGCCAGCAGCCCTAGGACAGGGAAAGAGACCCAGTACTTC
TRBV2	15	-	TRBD2	TRBJ2-7	CASRMEKRDYYEQYF	TGTGCCAGCAGAATGGAAAAGCGGGACTATTACGAGCAGTACTTC
TRBV28	17	-	TRBD2	TRBJ2-5	CASSSPGLAGGGETQYF	TGTGCCAGCAGTTCCCCGGGTCTAGCGGGAGGAGGGGAGACCCAGTACTTC
TRBV2	14	-	TRBD1	TRBJ1-1	CASRGTGGIAEAFF	TGTGCCAGCAGGGGAACAGGGGGAATAGCTGAAGCTTTCTTT
TRBV19	14	-	-	TRBJ1-2	CASSISPRDYGYTF	TGTGCCAGTAGTATTTCGCCCCGTGACTATGGCTACACCTTC
TRBV5-4	15	-	-	TRBJ1-2	CASSLEREQAYGYTF	TGTGCCAGCAGCTTGGAACGGGAGCAGGCCTATGGCTACACCTTC
TRBV6-4	14	-	-	TRBJ2-3	CASSDSREQDTQYF	TGTGCCAGCAGTGACTCCAGGGAACAAGATACGCAGTATTTT
TRBV28	15	-	-	TRBJ1-1	CASSFGGARNTEAFF	TGTGCCAGCAGTTTCGGAGGGGCCCGGAACACTGAAGCTTTCTTT
TRBV4-2	15	-	TRBD1	TRBJ1-6	CASSHPGQTYSPLHF	TGTGCCAGCAGCCACCCGGGACAGACTTATTCACCCCTCCACTTT
TRBV27	20	-	TRBD2	TRBJ2-6	CASSLFPGGSFSSGANVLTF	TGTGCCAGCAGTTTATTTCCGGGAGGGTCCTTCAGCTCTGGGGCCAACGTCCTGACTTTC
TRBV28	18	-	TRBD2	TRBJ2-2	CASSLISGGAGVTGELFF	TGTGCCAGCAGTTTAATTAGTGGGGGAGCGGGAGTTACCGGGGAGCTGTTTTTT
TRBV4-3	17	-	TRBD2	TRBJ2-3	CASSQERTGGGVDTQYF	TGCGCCAGCAGCCAAGAAAGGACTGGCGGGGGGGTAGATACGCAGTATTTT
TRBV12-2	16	-	-	TRBJ1-3	CASRLGVADIGNTIYF	TGTGCAAGTCGCTTAGGCGTGGCAGATATTGGAAACACCATATATTTT
TRBV6-1	13	-	-	TRBJ2-7	CASSQQGRWEQYF	TGTGCCAGCAGCCAACAGGGTCGGTGGGAGCAGTACTTC
TRBV7-8	15	-	-	TRBJ2-7	CASSVGVGGSYEQYF	TGTGCCAGCAGCGTAGGAGTTGGCGGATCCTACGAGCAGTACTTC
TRBV30	14	few	-	TRBJ2-2	CAWRLVPNTGELFF	TGTGCCTGGAGACTAGTTCCGAACACCGGGGAGCTGTTTTTT
TRBV2	14	-	-	TRBJ1-1	CASGKLWGMAEAFF	TGTGCCAGCGGGAAACTGTGGGGAATGGCTGAAGCTTTCTTT
TRBV7-3	18	-	-	TRBJ2-2	CASSLVNAGAEDTGELFF	TGTGCCAGCAGCTTAGTCAATGCGGGGGCCGAGGACACCGGGGAGCTGTTTTTT
TRBV2	13	-	-	TRBJ1-2	CASSDRNQGGYTF	TGTGCCAGCAGTGACAGGAACCAGGGAGGCTACACCTTC
TRBV14	15	-	-	TRBJ2-1	CASSQDSTTLDEQFF	TGTGCCAGCAGCCAAGACTCCACGACGCTCGATGAGCAGTTCTTC
TRBV4-2	12	-	-	TRBJ1-4	CASQGPYEKLFF	TGTGCCAGTCAGGGGCCCTATGAAAAACTGTTTTTT
TRBV3-1/TRBV3-2	18	-	TRBD2	TRBJ2-7	CASSQDHWSGGEFYEQYF	TGTGCCAGCAGCCAAGATCATTGGAGCGGGGGGGAATTCTACGAGCAGTACTTC
TRBV6-5	10	few	-	TRBJ1-2	CASSGYGYTF	TGTGCCAGCTCAGGGTATGGCTACACCTTC
TRBV19	13	-	-	TRBJ1-1	CASKVKVNTEAFF	TGTGCCAGTAAGGTAAAGGTCAACACTGAAGCTTTCTTT
TRBV7-2	15	once	-	TRBJ2-2	CASREGTEKTGELFF	TGTGCCAGCAGAGAGGGGACGGAGAAAACCGGGGAGCTGTTTTTT
TRBV3-1/TRBV3-2	13	-	-	TRBJ2-7	CASSIRTEGSEYF	TGTGCCAGCAGCATACGGACGGAAGGAAGTGAGTACTTC